One T cell receptor (beta chain) is described in this entry. What it binds is unknown. V was pared by 0 bases and J by 4 bases, with 6 bases between. The germline CDR1 and CDR2 sequences are LGHDT and YNNKEL (reference sequence). The CDR3 loop spans 13 amino acids. The data derive from a study of T cell responses to AZD1222 COVID-19 vaccine. Study results and caveats: Spike-specific TCRs gained breadth and depth after people received two AZD1222 doses. Reports say nearly half of spike-specific TCRs go after unmutated variant regions. Every sample of the repertoires postdated the peak T cell response. Only a handful of AZD1222 recipients tested seropositive at baseline.

The data were produced by immunoSEQ multiplex PCR, yet TCRdb's version contains in-frame clones alone and is incomplete. The repertoire holds over 150,000 clones, with 85% to 90% as singletons. The starting material was peripheral blood, obtained on day 0 of AZD1222 vaccination. The genes are TRBV3-1 (or the pseudogene TRBV3-2) and TRBJ2-5; D is undetermined. The receptor's source is an adult in good health. CDR3 in DNA: TGTGCCAGCAGCCAAGAGTGGGGAGAGACCCAGTACTTC. Residues: CASSQEWGETQYF.